This TCR beta chain was obtained from a study of T cells in Graves' hyperthyroidism and ophthalmopathy. Patients between 18 and 65 years old had hyperthyroidism, newly diagnosed and lasting under 2 months. The germline CDR1 and CDR2 sequences are SGHKS and YYEKEE (reference sequence). The CDR3 has 13 amino acids. This clonotype was seen at least ten times. At one of its ends the junction is not consistent with the germline gene, which may arise from a read error. It was RNA transcripts that yielded the amplified TCR beta CDR3 regions. First-round RT-PCR targeting the TCR CDR3 was performed with the HTBI primer set. TCRdb itself ran the multiplex PCR reads through MiXCR, one entry per CDR3 protein. Of around 520,000 distinct CDR3 sequences listed, 13% to 15% are singletons.

The clonotype originates from a woman aged 35 to 49 with Graves' hyperthyroidism. The sample consisted of blood. The chain recombines TRBV5-5 with TRBJ1-5; D ambiguous. The chain's CDR3 is CASGLSPNQPQHF. Written as DNA, the CDR3 is TGTGCCAGCGGCTTAAGTCCCAATCAGCCCCAGCATTTT.